A single sample is the source of the 5 T cell receptor beta chains below, sequenced in a study of beta chain features in type 1 diabetes. These receptors lack a known antigen. Study-level results: People with Type 1 diabetes carried modestly yet significantly shorter TCRB CDR3s in all four CD4+ subsets.

The isolated RNA, all of it, was reverse transcribed, so expressed TCRB transcripts were what got sequenced. The data were produced by immunoSEQ multiplex PCR, yet TCRdb's version contains in-frame clones alone and is incomplete. The data show 400,000 or so clones, around 10% seen once. The specimen was central memory CD4+ T cells from blood. Every receptor here comes from a man aged 30 to 45 with type 1 diabetes.

This clone was seen once. This sequence may be a read error, since a much larger clone differs from it by one base. This CDR3 is also generated by other DNA sequences in the sample. J is TRBJ1-1 and V is TRBV5-1, with 7 bases fitting TRBD1. CDR3 length: 14 residues. CDR1 SGHRS and CDR2 YFSETQ come from the germline V gene. V lost 2 bases to trimming and J lost 1 base; unmatched junction nucleotides: 2. The CDR3, as DNA: TGCGCCAGCAGCTTACGGACAGGGAACACTGAAGCTTTCTTT. It specifies CASSLRTGNTEAFF.

The chain uses TRBV7-3 and TRBJ2-7; a weak D match, TRBD2 (5 bases). The length of the CDR3 is 13 residues. Trimming left V 8 bases short and J 6 bases short, with 17 bases between. CDR1 and CDR2 from the germline V gene are SGHTA and FQGTGA. CDR3 loop: CASGHEGAGEQYF. DNA for the CDR3: TGTGCCAGCGGTCATGAGGGCGCGGGCGAGCAGTACTTC.

This clone was seen more than once but under ten times. The V call is TRBV29-1, the J call TRBJ2-1; 16 bases are a match to TRBD2. Germline V gene data show CDR1 as SQVTM and CDR2 as ANQGSEA. V shed 7 bases and J 10 bases; nucleotides not matched to a gene: 4. This CDR3 has 13 residues. The CDR3 loop is CSGGLAGGQEQFF. The CDR3 DNA follows: TGCAGCGGGGGACTAGCGGGAGGGCAAGAGCAGTTCTTC.

The gene calls are TRBV5-1 and TRBJ1-4; D gene ambiguous. This CDR3 comprises 16 residues. Germline CDR1 is SGHRS and CDR2 is YFSETQ. The V and J ends lost 0 bases and 0 bases respectively, with 9 bases between them. The CDR3 DNA reads TGCGCCAGCAGCTTGGGGACTTCGGCAACTAATGAAAAACTGTTTTTT. As protein: CASSLGTSATNEKLFF.

This chain joins TRBV27 and TRBJ2-7; 7 positions match TRBD2. The CDR3 is 13 residues long. After removal of 7 bases from V and 4 bases from J, the junction contained 7 bases not matched to a gene. The germline V gene has CDR1 MNHEY and CDR2 SMNVEV (reference sequence). The CDR3 is CASTGTNKYEQYF. The CDR3 DNA sequence: TGTGCCAGCACAGGGACTAACAAATACGAGCAGTACTTC.